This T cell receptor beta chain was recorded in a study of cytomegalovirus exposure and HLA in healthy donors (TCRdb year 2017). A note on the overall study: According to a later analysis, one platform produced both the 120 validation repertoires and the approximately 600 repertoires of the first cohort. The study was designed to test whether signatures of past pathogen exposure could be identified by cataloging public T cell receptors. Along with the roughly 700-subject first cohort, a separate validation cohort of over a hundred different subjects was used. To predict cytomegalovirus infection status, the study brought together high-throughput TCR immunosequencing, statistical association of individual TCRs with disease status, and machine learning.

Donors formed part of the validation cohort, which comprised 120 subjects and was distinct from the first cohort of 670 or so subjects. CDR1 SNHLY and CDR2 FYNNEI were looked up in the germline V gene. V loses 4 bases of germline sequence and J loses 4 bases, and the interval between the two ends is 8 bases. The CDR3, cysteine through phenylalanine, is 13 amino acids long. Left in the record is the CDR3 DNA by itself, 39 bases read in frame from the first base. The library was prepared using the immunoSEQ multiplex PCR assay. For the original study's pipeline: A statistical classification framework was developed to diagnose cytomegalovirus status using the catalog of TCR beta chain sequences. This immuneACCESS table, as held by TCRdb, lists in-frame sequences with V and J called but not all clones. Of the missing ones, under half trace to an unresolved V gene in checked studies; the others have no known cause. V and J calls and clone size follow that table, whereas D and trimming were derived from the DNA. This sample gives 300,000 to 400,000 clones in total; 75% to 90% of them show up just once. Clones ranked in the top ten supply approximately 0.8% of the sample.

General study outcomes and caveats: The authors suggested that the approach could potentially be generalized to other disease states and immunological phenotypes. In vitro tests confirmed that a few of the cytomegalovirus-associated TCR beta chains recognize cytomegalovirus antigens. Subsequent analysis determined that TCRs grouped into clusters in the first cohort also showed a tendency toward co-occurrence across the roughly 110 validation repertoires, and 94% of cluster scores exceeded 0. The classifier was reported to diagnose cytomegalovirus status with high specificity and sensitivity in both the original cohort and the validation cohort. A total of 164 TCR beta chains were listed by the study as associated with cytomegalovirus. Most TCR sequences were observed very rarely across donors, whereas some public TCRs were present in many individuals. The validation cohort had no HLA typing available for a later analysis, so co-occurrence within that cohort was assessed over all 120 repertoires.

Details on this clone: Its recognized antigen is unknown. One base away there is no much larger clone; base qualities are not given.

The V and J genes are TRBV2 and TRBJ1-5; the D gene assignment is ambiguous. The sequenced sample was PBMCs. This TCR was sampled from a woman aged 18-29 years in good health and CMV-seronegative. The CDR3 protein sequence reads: CASSGEWNQPQHF. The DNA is TGTGCCAGCAGTGGTGAGTGGAATCAGCCCCAGCATTTT.